This T cell receptor (beta chain) was captured by sequencing in a study of blood T cells in healthy people across ages (dated by TCRdb to between 2014 and 2017). With respect to the entire study: Template switching captured roughly one uniquely barcoded TCR beta cDNA molecule per two T cells in model experiments. The study measured age-related changes in TCR beta repertoire diversity using deep sequencing normalized with unique cDNA molecular identifiers. Donors were grouped into four age groups: young (average roughly 17 years), middle-aged (less than 40), aged (around 60) and long-lived (around 80). To avoid experimental bias, donors of different ages were randomly spread across the sequencing lanes. Two additional independent replicas of 1 million unique cDNA reads from the same blood draw were analyzed for two donors (one aged 18 to 30 and one aged 80 or older). Study-wide conclusions, independent of this receptor: Since profiling was done on bulk unsorted PBMCs, naive and antigen-experienced compartments could not be conclusively compared. Observed TCR beta diversity correlated strongly with the percentage of naive T cells measured by flow cytometry. The long-lived group showed more naive CD4+ T cells, fewer expanded clones and increased TCR diversity than the aged group, suggesting age selection. Observed TCR beta diversity per million T cells fell roughly linearly with age, and a significant reduction was already apparent by age roughly 40. Total diversity estimates from one million sequenced T cells were considered lower bounds and underestimates. The CMV infection status of donors was not known, potentially confounding age-related changes in expanded clonotypes.

The library relied on 5' RACE. The data were produced on an Illumina HiSeq 2500. A second PCR of about 7 to 12 cycles was run with a J-beta primer mix and a sample-barcoded 5' primer. A template-switch 5' adaptor carrying 12 random nucleotides introduced a unique molecular identifier onto each TCR beta cDNA molecule. Each sample yielded at least 3 million CDR3-containing paired-end reads. First-strand cDNA synthesis was performed from all RNA using the Mint cDNA synthesis kit, with priming by a TRBC-specific oligonucleotide. All cDNA was treated with uracil-DNA glycosylase and then went through a first 18-cycle PCR with the universal primers M1SS and BC2_uni_R. The study's own analysis went as follows. For normalization, 1 million high-quality reads, each with a distinct molecular identifier, were randomly selected from each sample. Reads sharing molecular identifiers were discarded rather than binned into consensus sequences. MiTCR, run with a Q25 quality threshold and the strictest error-elimination algorithm, handled CDR3 identification, clonotype clustering and error correction. Lower-bound total TCR beta diversity was estimated with a nonparametric unseen species model using Euler transformation. TCRdb cleaned the public reads at Q25 with fastp, built clones with MiXCR and kept in-frame beta chains. Entries are consolidated by CDR3 protein sequence, retaining the most common genes and DNA. TCRdb assigned the V and J calls; the authors' analysis was not used. The sample includes about 1.1 million distinct CDR3 sequences, with about two fifths observed a single time. Around 12% of the sample lies in the top ten.

Points on this clonotype: Its antigen has not been determined. No base qualities exist here, and no much larger clone lies one base off it.

A distance of 12 bases separates the germline ends of V and J, which lose 4 bases and 1 base respectively. From a lookup of the germline V gene, CDR1 and CDR2 are SGHNT and YENEEA. The CDR3 covers 15 residues, taking in both the cysteine and the phenylalanine. The read is trimmed to its CDR3 DNA, 45 bases read in frame from base 1. Donors were a few dozen systemically healthy Caucasian individuals from Russia aged about 6 to 100 years. About 10 milliliters of peripheral blood were drawn from each donor into EDTA-treated Vacutainer tubes. PBMCs were isolated by Ficoll-Paque density-gradient centrifugation, with at least 6 million obtained per sample. Trizol reagent was used to extract total RNA from the PBMCs, yielding at least 5 micrograms per sample. For every donor, an aliquot of PBMCs went through flow cytometry to measure the percentages of naive CD45RAhigh/CD27high T cells.

Recombination connected TRBV11-3 to TRBJ2-3; TRBD2 could be the D gene, as 6 bases match. Sequencing used blood. The TCR sequence derives from a man younger than 35 in good health. The nucleotide sequence is TGTGCCAGCAGCTCTAGACCGGGAGGCACAGATACGCAGTATTTT. Protein translation: CASSSRPGGTDTQYF.